This passage covers 11 T cell receptor beta chains from one sample sequenced in a study of blood T cells in healthy people across ages. It was with a sample-barcoded 5' primer and a J-beta primer mix that a second PCR of about 6 to 11 cycles was run. TCRdb re-analysed the 5' RACE reads in MiXCR, keeping a single row per CDR3 protein. This sample carries approximately 800,000 distinct CDR3 sequences, roughly 34% of them seen once, and the ten largest clones take approximately 13%. The sample comprised blood. These receptor sequences come from a man between 18 and 35 years old in good health.

The CDR3 DNA sequence: TGTGCCAGCAGCGTTCAGGCGAACACTGAAGCTTTCTTT. Translation: CASSVQANTEAFF. The rearrangement uses TRBV9 and TRBJ1-1; D uncertain. The CDR3 sequence is 13 residues long. Trimming took 2 bases from V and 1 from J, leaving 6 bases between them. Germline CDR1 and CDR2: SGDLS and YYNGEE.

Worth noting for this clonotype: Relative to the germline gene, one junction end is altered; a read error may explain this. The chain employs TRBV12-3 or TRBV12-4 and TRBJ2-1; 7 bases align to TRBD1. CDR3 length: 16 amino acids. The CDR3 nucleotides read TGTGCCAGCAGTCGACCGACAGGGAGCTCCTACAATGTGCAGTTCTTC. Its translation is CASSRPTGSSYNVQFF.

The chain joins TRBV28 to TRBJ2-3; perhaps TRBD2 as D (5 bases). Trimming stripped 8 bases from V and 8 bases from J, with 14 bases between. CDR1 and CDR2 (germline): MDHEN, SYDVKM. The CDR3 runs to 12 residues. The CDR3 sequence is CASRGSGGTQYF. DNA for the CDR3: TGTGCCAGCCGGGGATCCGGCGGTACGCAGTATTTT.

The rearrangement links TRBV27 to TRBJ1-6, with 8 bases matching TRBD1. V shed 7 bases, J shed 3 bases, and the junction held 8 bases outside the gene matches. Germline V gene sequence: CDR1 MNHEY, CDR2 SMNVEV (reference sequence). This CDR3 is 16 amino acids long. CDR3 nucleotides: TGTGCCAGCACCACGACAGGGGCGATCTATAATTCACCCCTCCACTTT. Translation: CASTTTGAIYNSPLHF.

This rearrangement joins TRBV29-1 to TRBJ2-1; D is unclear. The V and J ends lost 0 bases and 9 bases respectively, with 9 bases between them. The CDR3 is made up of 12 amino acids. The germline V gene has CDR1 SQVTM and CDR2 ANQGSEA. CDR3 DNA sequence: TGCAGCGTTGAAGACCTAAGGAGTGAGCAGTTCTTC. Translated, it gives CSVEDLRSEQFF.

The rearrangement uses TRBV9 and TRBJ1-2; D remains ambiguous. The CDR3 covers 14 residues. Looked up from germline, CDR1 is SGDLS and CDR2 is YYNGEE. Trimming removed 3 bases at V and 2 bases at J, with 11 bases between. The CDR3, as DNA: TGTGCCAGCAGCGGTAATAGGGCAAACTATGGCTACACCTTC. It translates to CASSGNRANYGYTF. Full variable domain (remainder filled in from reference TRBV9 and TRBJ1-2): DSGVTQTPKHLITATGQRVTLRCSPRSGDLSVYWYQQSLDQGLQFLIQYYNGEERAKGNILERFSAQQFPDLHSELNLSSLELGDSALYFCASSGNRANYGYTFGSGTRLTVV.

This clonotype was seen more than once but under ten times. The chain has TRBV27 and TRBJ1-5; maybe TRBD1 (6 bases). CDR3 length: 14 residues. Germline lookup yields CDR1 MNHEY and CDR2 SMNVEV (reference sequence). With 6 bases removed from V and 6 bases from J, the gap between germline ends came to 15 bases. CDR3 nucleotides: TGTGCCAGCAGATTCAGGGGCCCGGGTCAGCCCCAGCATTTT. This gives the protein CASRFRGPGQPQHF.

In this sample, this clonotype turned up a few times. The chain uses TRBV20-1 and TRBJ1-1, with 8 bases lining up with TRBD1. The V and J ends lost 3 bases and 3 bases, in that order; junction bases with no gene match: 6. The CDR3 totals 14 residues. The germline gives CDR1 DFQATT, CDR2 SNEGSKA (reference sequence). The CDR3 DNA reads TGCAGTGCTAGGAGACAGGGGAGGGACACTGAAGCTTTCTTT. Translated, it gives CSARRQGRDTEAFF.

This chain connects TRBV20-1 to TRBJ2-3; 8 bases match TRBD2. The CDR3 runs to 14 residues. Trimming cost V 4 bases and J 4 bases; bases outside gene matches: 7. Germline loops: CDR1 DFQATT, CDR2 SNEGSKA (reference sequence). The CDR3 reads CSATTSGRADTQYF. In DNA form, the CDR3 reads TGCAGTGCTACTACTAGCGGTAGGGCAGATACGCAGTATTTT.

This clonotype was counted many times. The chain carries TRBV6-2 or TRBV6-3 and TRBJ1-2, with a weak D call TRBD1 (6 bases). The CDR3 consists of 13 residues. The germline V gene encodes CDR1 MNHEY and CDR2 SVGEGT. Deletions cut 7 bases from V and 7 bases from J, with 16 bases between. CDR3 bases: TGTGCCAGCACCATGACCAGGGGCTCTGGCTACACCTTC. This gives the protein CASTMTRGSGYTF.

This chain joins TRBV15 and TRBJ1-4; the D gene is possibly TRBD1 (5 bases). In germline, CDR1 is LNHNV, CDR2 YYDKDF (reference sequence). The ends were cut back, 6 bases at V and 8 bases at J, with 22 bases in the middle. The CDR3 has 16 residues. CDR3 in amino acids: CATSLETGLGEEKLFF. The CDR3 DNA follows: TGTGCCACCAGTCTAGAAACAGGTCTTGGTGAGGAAAAACTGTTTTTT.